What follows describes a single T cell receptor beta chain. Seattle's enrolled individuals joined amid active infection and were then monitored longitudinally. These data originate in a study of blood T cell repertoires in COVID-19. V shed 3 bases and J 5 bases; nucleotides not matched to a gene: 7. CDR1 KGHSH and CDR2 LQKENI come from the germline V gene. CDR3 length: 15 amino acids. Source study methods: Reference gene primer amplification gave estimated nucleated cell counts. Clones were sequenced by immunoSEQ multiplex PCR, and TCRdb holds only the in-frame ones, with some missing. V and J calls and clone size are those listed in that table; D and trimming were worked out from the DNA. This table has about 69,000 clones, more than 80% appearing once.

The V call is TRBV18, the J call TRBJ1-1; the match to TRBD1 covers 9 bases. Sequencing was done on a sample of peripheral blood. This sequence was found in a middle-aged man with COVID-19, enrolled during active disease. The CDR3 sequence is CASSPPRTGETEAFF. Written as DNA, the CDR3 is TGTGCCAGCTCACCGCCTCGGACAGGGGAGACTGAAGCTTTCTTT.